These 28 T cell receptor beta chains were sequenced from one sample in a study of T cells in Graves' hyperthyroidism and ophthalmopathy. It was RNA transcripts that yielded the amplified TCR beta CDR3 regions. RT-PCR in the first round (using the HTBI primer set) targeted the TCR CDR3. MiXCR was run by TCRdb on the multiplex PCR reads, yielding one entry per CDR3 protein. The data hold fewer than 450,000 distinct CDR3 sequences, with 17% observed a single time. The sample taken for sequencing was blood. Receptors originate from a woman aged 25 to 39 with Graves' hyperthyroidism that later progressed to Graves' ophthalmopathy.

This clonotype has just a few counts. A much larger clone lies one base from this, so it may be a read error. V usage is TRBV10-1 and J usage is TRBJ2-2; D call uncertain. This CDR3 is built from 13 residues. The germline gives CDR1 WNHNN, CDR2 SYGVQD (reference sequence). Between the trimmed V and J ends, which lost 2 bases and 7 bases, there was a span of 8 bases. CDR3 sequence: CASSENGVGELFF. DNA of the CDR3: TGCGCCAGCAGTGAGAACGGAGTCGGGGAGCTGTTTTTT.

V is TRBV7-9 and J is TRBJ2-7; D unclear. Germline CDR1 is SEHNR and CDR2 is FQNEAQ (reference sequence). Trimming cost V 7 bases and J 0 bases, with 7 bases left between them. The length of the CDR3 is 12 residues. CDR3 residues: CASIGNSYEQYF. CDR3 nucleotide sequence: TGTGCCAGCATCGGAAACTCCTACGAGCAGTACTTC.

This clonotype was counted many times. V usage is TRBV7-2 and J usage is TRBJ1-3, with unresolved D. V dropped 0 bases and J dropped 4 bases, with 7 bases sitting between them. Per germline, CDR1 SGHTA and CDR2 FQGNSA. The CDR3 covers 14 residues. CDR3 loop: CASSLAGVGNTIYF. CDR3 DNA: TGTGCCAGCAGCTTAGCCGGGGTAGGAAACACCATATATTTT.

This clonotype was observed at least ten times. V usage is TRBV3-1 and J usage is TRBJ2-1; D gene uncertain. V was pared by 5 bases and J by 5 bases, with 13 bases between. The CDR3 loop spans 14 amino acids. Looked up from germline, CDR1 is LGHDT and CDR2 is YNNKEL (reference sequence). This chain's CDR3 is CASSSPKGNNEQFF. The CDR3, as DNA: TGTGCCAGCAGCTCCCCCAAAGGGAACAATGAGCAGTTCTTC.

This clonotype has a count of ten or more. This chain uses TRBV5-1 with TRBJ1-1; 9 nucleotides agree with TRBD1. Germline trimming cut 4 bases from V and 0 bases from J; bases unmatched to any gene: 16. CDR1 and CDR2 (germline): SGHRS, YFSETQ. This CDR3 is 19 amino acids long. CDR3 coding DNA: TGCGCCAGCAGCCTTCAGGGGACAGGGTGGTATGCAATGAACACTGAAGCTTTCTTT. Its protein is CASSLQGTGWYAMNTEAFF. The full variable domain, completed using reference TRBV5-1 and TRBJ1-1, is KAGVTQTPRYLIKTRGQQVTLSCSPISGHRSVSWYQQTPGQGLQFLFEYFSETQRNKGNFPGRFSGRQFSNSRSEMNVSTLELGDSALYLCASSLQGTGWYAMNTEAFFGQGTRLTVV.

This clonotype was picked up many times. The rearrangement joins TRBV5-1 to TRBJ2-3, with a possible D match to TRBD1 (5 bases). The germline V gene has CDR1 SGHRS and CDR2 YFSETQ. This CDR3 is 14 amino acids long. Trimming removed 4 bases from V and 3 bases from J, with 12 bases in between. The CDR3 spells CASSPDTQTDTQYF. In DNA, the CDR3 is TGCGCCAGCAGCCCGGACACCCAGACAGATACGCAGTATTTT.

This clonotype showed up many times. This CDR3 reads CSARDPRFDAAYEQYF. CDR3 nucleotides: TGCAGTGCTAGAGATCCCCGATTTGACGCAGCCTACGAGCAGTACTTC. This rearrangement joins TRBV20-1 to TRBJ2-7, with unresolved D. CDR3 length: 16 residues. CDR1 and CDR2 (germline): DFQATT, SNEGSKA (reference sequence). Trimming cost V 0 bases and J 2 bases, with 17 bases left between them.

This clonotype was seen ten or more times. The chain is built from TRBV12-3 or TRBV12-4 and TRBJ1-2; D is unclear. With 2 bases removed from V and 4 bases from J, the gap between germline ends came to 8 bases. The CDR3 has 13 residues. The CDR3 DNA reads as TGTGCCAGCAGTTTACCCGACACCTATGGCTACACCTTC. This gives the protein CASSLPDTYGYTF.

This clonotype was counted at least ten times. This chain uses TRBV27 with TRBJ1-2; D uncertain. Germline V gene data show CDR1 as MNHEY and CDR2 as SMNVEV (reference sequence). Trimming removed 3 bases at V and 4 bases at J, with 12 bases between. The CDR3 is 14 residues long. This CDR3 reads CASSLDVDLYGYTF. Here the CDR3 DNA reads TGTGCCAGCAGTTTGGACGTCGACCTCTATGGCTACACCTTC.

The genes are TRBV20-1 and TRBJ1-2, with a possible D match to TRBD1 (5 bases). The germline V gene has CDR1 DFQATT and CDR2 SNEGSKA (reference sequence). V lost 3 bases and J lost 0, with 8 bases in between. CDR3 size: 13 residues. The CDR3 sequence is CSARDTTNYGYTF. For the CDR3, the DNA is TGCAGTGCTAGGGACACCACTAACTATGGCTACACCTTC.

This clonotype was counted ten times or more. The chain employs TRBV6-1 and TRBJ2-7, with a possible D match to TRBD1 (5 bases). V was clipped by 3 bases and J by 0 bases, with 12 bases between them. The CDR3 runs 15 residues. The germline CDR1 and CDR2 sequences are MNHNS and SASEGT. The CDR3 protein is CASSEQGTISYEQYF. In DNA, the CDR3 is TGTGCCAGCAGTGAGCAGGGCACTATCTCCTACGAGCAGTACTTC.

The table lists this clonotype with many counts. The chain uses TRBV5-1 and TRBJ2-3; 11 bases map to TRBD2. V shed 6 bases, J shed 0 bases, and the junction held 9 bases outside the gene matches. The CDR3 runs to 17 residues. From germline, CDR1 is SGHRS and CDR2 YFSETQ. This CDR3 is CASNPRPSGGSTDTQYF. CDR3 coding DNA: TGCGCCAGCAACCCGAGGCCTAGCGGGGGGAGCACAGATACGCAGTATTTT.

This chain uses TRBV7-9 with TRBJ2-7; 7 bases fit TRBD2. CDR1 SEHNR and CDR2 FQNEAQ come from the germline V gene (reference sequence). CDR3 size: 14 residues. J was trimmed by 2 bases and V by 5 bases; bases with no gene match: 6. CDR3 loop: CASSITGLPYEQYF. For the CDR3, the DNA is TGTGCCAGCAGCATCACGGGACTACCCTACGAGCAGTACTTC. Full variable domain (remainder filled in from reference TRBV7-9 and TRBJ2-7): DTGVSQNPRHKITKRGQNVTFRCDPISEHNRLYWYRQTLGQGPEFLTYFQNEAQLEKSRLLSDRFSAERPKGSFSTLEIQRTEQGDSAMYLCASSITGLPYEQYFGPGTRLTVT.

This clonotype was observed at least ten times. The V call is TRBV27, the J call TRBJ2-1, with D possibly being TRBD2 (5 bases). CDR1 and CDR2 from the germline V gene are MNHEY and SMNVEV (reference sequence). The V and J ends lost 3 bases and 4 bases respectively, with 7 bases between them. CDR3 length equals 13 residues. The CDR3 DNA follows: TGTGCCAGCAGTTTCGGGGAATACAATGAGCAGTTCTTC. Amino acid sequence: CASSFGEYNEQFF.

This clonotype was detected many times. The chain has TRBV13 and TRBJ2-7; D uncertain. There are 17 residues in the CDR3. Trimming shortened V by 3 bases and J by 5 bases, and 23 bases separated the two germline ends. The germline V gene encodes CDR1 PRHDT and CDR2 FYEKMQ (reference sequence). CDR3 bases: TGTGCCAGCAGCTTCGGATGGGCAGGCTCGAAATCGCACGAGCAGTACTTC. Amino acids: CASSFGWAGSKSHEQYF.

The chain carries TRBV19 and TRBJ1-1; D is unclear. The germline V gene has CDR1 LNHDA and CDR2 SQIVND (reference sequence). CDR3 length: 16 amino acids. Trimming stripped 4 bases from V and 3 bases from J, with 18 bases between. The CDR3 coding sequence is TGTGCCAGTAGTAACGGACGGCCTTTTAAGGACACTGAAGCTTTCTTT. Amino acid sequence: CASSNGRPFKDTEAFF.

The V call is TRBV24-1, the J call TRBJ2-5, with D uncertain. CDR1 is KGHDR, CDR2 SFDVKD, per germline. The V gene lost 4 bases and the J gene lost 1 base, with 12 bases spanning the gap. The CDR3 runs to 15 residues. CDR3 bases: TGTGCCACCAGTGACAACACCTTATCCCAAGAGACCCAGTACTTC. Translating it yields CATSDNTLSQETQYF.

CDR3 sequence reads: CASSRGYSGNTIYF. In DNA form, the CDR3 reads TGTGCCAGCAGCCGGGGCTACTCTGGAAACACCATATATTTT. The chain couples TRBV11-1 to TRBJ1-3; TRBD1 might be the D (5 bases). This CDR3 spans 14 amino acids. The germline gives CDR1 SGHAT, CDR2 FQDESV (reference sequence). V lost 5 bases, J lost 0 bases, and 8 bases lay in between.

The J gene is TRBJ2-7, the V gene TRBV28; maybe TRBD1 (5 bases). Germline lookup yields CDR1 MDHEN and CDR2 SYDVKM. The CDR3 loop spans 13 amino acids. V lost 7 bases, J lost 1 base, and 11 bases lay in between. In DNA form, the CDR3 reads TGTGCCAGCACCGTCGACAGTTCCTACGAGCAGTACTTC. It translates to CASTVDSSYEQYF. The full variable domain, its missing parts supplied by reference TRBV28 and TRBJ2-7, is DVKVTQSSRYLVKRTGEKVFLECVQDMDHENMFWYRQDPGLGLRLIYFSYDVKMKEKGDIPEGYSVSREKKERFSLILESASTNQTSMYLCASTVDSSYEQYFGPGTRLTVT.

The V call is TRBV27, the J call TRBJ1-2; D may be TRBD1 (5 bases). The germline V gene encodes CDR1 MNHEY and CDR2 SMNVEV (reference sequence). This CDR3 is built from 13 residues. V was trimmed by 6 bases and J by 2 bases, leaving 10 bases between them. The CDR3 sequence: CASSHGGNYGYTF. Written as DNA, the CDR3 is TGTGCCAGCAGCCACGGGGGGAACTATGGCTACACCTTC.

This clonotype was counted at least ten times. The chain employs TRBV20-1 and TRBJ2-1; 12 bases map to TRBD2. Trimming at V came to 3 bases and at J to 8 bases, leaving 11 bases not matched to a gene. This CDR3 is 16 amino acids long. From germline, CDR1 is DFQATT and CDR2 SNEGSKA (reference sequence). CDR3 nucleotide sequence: TGCAGTGCTAGTTCTAGCGGGGGGGCCGGTAGGGATGAGCAGTTCTTC. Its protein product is CSASSSGGAGRDEQFF.

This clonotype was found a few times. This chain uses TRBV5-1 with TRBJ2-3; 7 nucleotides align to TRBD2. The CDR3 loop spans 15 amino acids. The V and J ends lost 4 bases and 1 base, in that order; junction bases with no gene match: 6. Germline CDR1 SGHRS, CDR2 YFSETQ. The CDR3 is CASSGRLAGTDTQYF. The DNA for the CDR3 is TGCGCCAGCAGCGGGCGGCTAGCGGGCACAGATACGCAGTATTTT.

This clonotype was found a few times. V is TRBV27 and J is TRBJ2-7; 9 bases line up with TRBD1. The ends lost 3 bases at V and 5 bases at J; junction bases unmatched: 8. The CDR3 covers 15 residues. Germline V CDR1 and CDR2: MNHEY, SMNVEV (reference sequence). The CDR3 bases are TGTGCCAGCAGTTTGCTAACAGGGGGCACCGACGAGCAGTACTTC. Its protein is CASSLLTGGTDEQYF.

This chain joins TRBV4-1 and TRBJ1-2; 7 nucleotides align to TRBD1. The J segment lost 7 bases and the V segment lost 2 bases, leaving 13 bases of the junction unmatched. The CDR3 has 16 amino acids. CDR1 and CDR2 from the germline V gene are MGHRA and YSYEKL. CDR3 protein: CASSQPQGQLAGGYTF. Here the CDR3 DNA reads TGCGCCAGCAGCCAACCACAGGGACAGTTGGCGGGTGGCTACACCTTC.

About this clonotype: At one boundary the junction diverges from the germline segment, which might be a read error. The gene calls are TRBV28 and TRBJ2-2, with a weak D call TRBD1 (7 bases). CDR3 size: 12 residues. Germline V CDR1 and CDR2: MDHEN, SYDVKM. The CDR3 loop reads CASSLFRGELVF. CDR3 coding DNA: TGTGCCAGCAGTTTATTCAGGGGGGAGCTGGTTTTT.

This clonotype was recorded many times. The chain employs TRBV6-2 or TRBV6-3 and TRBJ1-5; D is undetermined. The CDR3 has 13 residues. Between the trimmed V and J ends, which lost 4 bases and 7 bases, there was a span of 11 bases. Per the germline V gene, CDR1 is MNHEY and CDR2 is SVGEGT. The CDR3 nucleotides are TGTGCCAGCAGTTCGGGCCCTCGCCAGCCCCAGCATTTT. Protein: CASSSGPRQPQHF.

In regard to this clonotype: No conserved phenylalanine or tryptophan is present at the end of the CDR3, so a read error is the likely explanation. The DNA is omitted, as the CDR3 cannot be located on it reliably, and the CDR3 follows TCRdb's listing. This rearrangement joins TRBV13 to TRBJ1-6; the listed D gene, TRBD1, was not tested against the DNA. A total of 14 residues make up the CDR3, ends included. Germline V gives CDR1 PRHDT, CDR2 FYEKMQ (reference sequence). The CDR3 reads CASSSTGANSPRHL.

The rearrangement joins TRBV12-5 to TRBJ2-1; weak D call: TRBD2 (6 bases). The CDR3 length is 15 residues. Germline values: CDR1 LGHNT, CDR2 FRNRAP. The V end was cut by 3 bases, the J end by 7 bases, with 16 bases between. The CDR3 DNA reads TGTGCTAGTGGTTTAGACTCGCGGGGATGGAATGAGCAGTTCTTC. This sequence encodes CASGLDSRGWNEQFF.